These 25 T cell receptor beta chains were all obtained from the same sample, sequenced in a study of breast tumors, draining lymph nodes, adjacent tissues. TCRdb used MiXCR to reprocess the multiplex PCR reads, holding one entry per CDR3 protein. This repertoire shows some 120,000 distinct CDR3 sequences, about 20% found once; its top ten account for less than 4%. Breast cancer patients provided tissue from their axillary draining lymph nodes. Sequenced input: axillary lymph node tissue. The receptors come from a female donor with breast cancer. Some clones in this sample may be carry-over from other donors' samples.

This clonotype was seen many times. The chain links TRBV20-1 to TRBJ2-3, with D maybe TRBD1 (5 bases). The CDR3 covers 15 residues. Germline V CDR1 and CDR2: DFQATT, SNEGSKA (reference sequence). V was cut by 0 bases and J by 4 bases, with 14 bases left in between. The chain's CDR3 is CSARDMGQEPDTQYF. The CDR3 coding sequence is TGCAGTGCTAGAGATATGGGGCAGGAGCCAGATACGCAGTATTTT.

In the case of this clonotype: A much larger clone differs from this one at a single base, so this may be a read error. The CDR3 DNA reads TGTGCCAGCAGTGGGACAGGGGGCATCGAAAAACCGTTTTTT. Translated: CASSGTGGIEKPFF. The gene calls are TRBV6-4 and TRBJ1-4, with 11 bases aligning to TRBD1. This CDR3 comprises 14 residues. Germline V gene lookup returns CDR1 MRHNA and CDR2 SNTAGT.

About this clonotype: Being one base from a much bigger clone, this may be a read error. The V call is TRBV3-1, the J call TRBJ2-1; D assignment may be TRBD1 or TRBD2 (7 bases each). The CDR3 runs 15 residues. Germline V gives CDR1 LGHDT, CDR2 YNNKEL (reference sequence). The germline V and J ends were trimmed by 4 bases and 9 bases, with 19 bases remaining between them. CDR3 bases: TGTGCCAGCAGCCGAGGGGGCGGGGGTATTGTTGAGCAGTTCTTC. This encodes CASSRGGGGIVEQFF.

The table lists this clonotype with many counts. The chain has TRBV4-1 and TRBJ2-7; 8 bases agree with TRBD2. From germline, CDR1 is MGHRA and CDR2 YSYEKL. This CDR3 comprises 17 residues. After removal of 0 bases from V and 0 bases from J, the junction contained 7 bases not matched to a gene. Here the CDR3 DNA reads TGCGCCAGCAGCCAAGATTGGCGGGGGGTCTTCTCCTACGAGCAGTACTTC. It translates to CASSQDWRGVFSYEQYF.

This clonotype came up many times. This sequence joins TRBV5-1 and TRBJ2-5, with 9 bases lining up with TRBD1. In germline, CDR1 is SGHRS, CDR2 YFSETQ. The CDR3 is made up of 15 amino acids. J lost 4 bases, V lost 4 bases, and 8 bases had no gene match. The CDR3 nucleotides read TGCGCCAGCAGCCCAACCGCGGGACAGGGAGAGACCCAGTACTTC. Residues: CASSPTAGQGETQYF.

This clonotype was observed many times. The chain recombines TRBV14 with TRBJ2-7; 8 bases fit TRBD1. CDR1 and CDR2 from the germline V gene are SGHDN and FVKESK. The junction had 11 bases not matched to a gene; V was cut back by 4 bases and J by 3 bases. The CDR3 runs to 16 residues. CDR3 region: CASSPVRWDRNYEQYF. CDR3 bases: TGTGCCAGCAGCCCAGTCAGATGGGACAGGAACTACGAGCAGTACTTC.

This chain's CDR3 is CASYLSIGEETQYF. CDR3 coding DNA: TGTGCCAGTTACCTTAGCATTGGTGAAGAGACCCAGTACTTC. This chain uses TRBV18 with TRBJ2-5; D is ambiguous. Germline loops: CDR1 KGHSH, CDR2 LQKENI. CDR3 length: 14 amino acids. The V end lost 9 bases, the J end lost 3 bases, and 17 bases lay between the germline ends.

In regard to this clonotype: This sequence may be a read error, since a much larger clone differs from it by one base. V and J are TRBV2 and TRBJ1-2; no clear D gene. V was clipped by 6 bases and J by 5 bases, with 13 bases between them. The length of the CDR3 is 13 residues. CDR1 SNHLY and CDR2 FYNNEI come from the germline V gene. CDR3 region: CASRAGREYGYTF. The CDR3 DNA reads TGTGCCAGCAGAGCGGGGAGGGAATATGGCTACACCTTC.

The CDR3 DNA follows: TGTGCCAACTGCCCAAGGCACCCCTCGAACACCGGGGAGCTGTTTTTT. Translated, it gives CANCPRHPSNTGELFF. The rearrangement links TRBV7-2 to TRBJ2-2; D gene unclear. CDR3 size: 16 residues. CDR1 SGHTA and CDR2 FQGNSA come from the germline V gene. Trimming left V 10 bases short and J 0 bases short, with 18 bases between.

This clonotype was recorded many times. This chain joins TRBV3-1 and TRBJ2-7; D unresolved. Looked up from germline, CDR1 is LGHDT and CDR2 is YNNKEL (reference sequence). This CDR3 has 12 amino acids. The V and J ends lost 2 bases and 4 bases respectively, with 6 bases between them. CDR3 coding DNA: TGTGCCAGCAGCCAACACAGTTACGAGCAGTACTTC. Amino acid sequence: CASSQHSYEQYF.

This clonotype was recorded many times. The V and J genes are TRBV7-9 and TRBJ2-3; the D gene is possibly TRBD1 (7 bases). CDR3 size: 13 residues. Trimming shortened V by 2 bases and J by 8 bases, and 11 bases separated the two germline ends. Germline V gene sequence: CDR1 SEHNR, CDR2 FQNEAQ (reference sequence). The CDR3 region has the DNA TGTGCCAGCAGCTTACAGGGGGGACGTACGCAGTATTTT. It is translated as CASSLQGGRTQYF. The full variable domain, with the rest looked up from reference TRBV7-9 and TRBJ2-3, is DTGVSQNPRHKITKRGQNVTFRCDPISEHNRLYWYRQTLGQGPEFLTYFQNEAQLEKSRLLSDRFSAERPKGSFSTLEIQRTEQGDSAMYLCASSLQGGRTQYFGPGTRLTVL.

This clonotype was seen ten or more times. The chain joins TRBV5-1 to TRBJ2-5; TRBD2 matches at 8 bases. This CDR3 contains 13 residues. V dropped 3 bases and J dropped 5; count of bases not matched to a gene: 3. In germline, CDR1 is SGHRS, CDR2 YFSETQ. As DNA, the CDR3 is TGCGCCAGCAGCTCTGGACTAGCTGAGACCCAGTACTTC. It specifies CASSSGLAETQYF.

The chain is built from TRBV6-2 or TRBV6-3 and TRBJ2-2; 12 bases align to TRBD2. Per the germline V gene, CDR1 is MNHEY and CDR2 is SVGEGT. The V gene end was trimmed by 6 bases and the J gene end by 7 bases; junction bases not matched to a gene: 9. This CDR3 spans 16 amino acids. The CDR3 DNA follows: TGTGCCAGCAGCCCACGACTAGCGGGAGCGAACGGGGAGCTGTTTTTT. It is translated as CASSPRLAGANGELFF.

This clonotype was seen at least ten times. This chain uses TRBV7-9 with TRBJ1-5; 7 bases align to TRBD1. CDR3 length: 15 residues. The V segment lost 2 bases and the J segment 0 bases; nucleotides outside the gene matches: 1. Germline CDR1 reads SEHNR; CDR2 reads FQNEAQ (reference sequence). The CDR3 DNA is TGTGCCAGCAGCTTATCAGGGGGTAGCAATCAGCCCCAGCATTTT. It is translated as CASSLSGGSNQPQHF. The complete variable domain, with remaining parts taken from reference TRBV7-9 and TRBJ1-5, reads DTGVSQNPRHKITKRGQNVTFRCDPISEHNRLYWYRQTLGQGPEFLTYFQNEAQLEKSRLLSDRFSAERPKGSFSTLEIQRTEQGDSAMYLCASSLSGGSNQPQHFGDGTRLSIL.

The table lists this clonotype with many counts. The chain couples TRBV6-6 to TRBJ2-7; 9 bases match TRBD2. This CDR3 has 15 residues. Germline V gene lookup returns CDR1 MNHNY and CDR2 SVGAGI (reference sequence). With V trimmed by 7 bases and J by 0 bases, 7 bases remained unmatched. The CDR3 is CASMSSGKSSYEQYF. CDR3 nucleotides: TGTGCCAGCATGTCTAGCGGGAAAAGCTCCTACGAGCAGTACTTC.

In this sample, this clonotype turned up many times. V and J are TRBV7-3 and TRBJ2-5, with a possible D match to TRBD1 (5 bases). With 3 bases removed from V and 4 bases from J, the gap between germline ends came to 12 bases. The germline V gene encodes CDR1 SGHTA and CDR2 FQGTGA. The CDR3 has 14 residues. CDR3: CASSLGHPSETQYF. For the CDR3, the DNA is TGTGCCAGCAGCTTGGGGCATCCGTCAGAGACCCAGTACTTC.

There are many counts of this clonotype. The genes are TRBV7-9 and TRBJ2-1; maybe TRBD1 (5 bases). Trimming removed 1 base from V and 13 bases from J, with 11 bases in between. The CDR3 sequence is 12 residues long. The V gene's germline CDR1 is SEHNR and CDR2 FQNEAQ (reference sequence). CDR3 amino acids: CASSLGVDTQFF. In nucleotides, the CDR3 is TGTGCCAGCAGCTTAGGGGTGGACACACAGTTCTTC.

The V and J genes are TRBV5-4 and TRBJ2-2; D is undetermined. Between the trimmed V and J ends, which lost 0 bases and 7 bases, there was a span of 4 bases. The CDR3 is 12 residues long. The V gene's germline CDR1 is SGHNT and CDR2 YYREEE (reference sequence). The CDR3 region is CASSLGFGELFF. Here the CDR3 DNA reads TGTGCCAGCAGCTTGGGGTTCGGGGAGCTGTTTTTT.

As to this clonotype: A junction boundary mismatches the germline segment, possibly from a read error. J is TRBJ1-4 and V is TRBV12-3 or TRBV12-4; D gene ambiguous. This CDR3 region has 14 residues. The CDR3 protein is CASSLGATNENLFF. The CDR3 region has the DNA TGTGCCAGCAGTTTAGGGGCAACTAATGAAAATCTGTTTTTT.

The chain is built from TRBV2 and TRBJ2-7, with 10 bases lining up with TRBD1. The CDR3 length is 14 residues. The germline V gene has CDR1 SNHLY and CDR2 FYNNEI. The ends lost 10 bases at V and 3 bases at J; junction bases unmatched: 9. CDR3 sequence: CAIKTGTGDYEQYF. For the CDR3, the DNA is TGTGCCATCAAGACCGGGACAGGGGACTACGAGCAGTACTTC.

This clonotype was seen only a few times. The chain joins TRBV9 to TRBJ2-2, with D perhaps matching TRBD2 (5 bases). The V end was cut by 4 bases, the J end by 0 bases, with 16 bases between. Germline V gene sequence: CDR1 SGDLS, CDR2 YYNGEE. The CDR3 loop spans 17 amino acids. CDR3 amino acids: CASSPTLRVANTGELFF. As DNA, the CDR3 is TGTGCCAGCAGCCCAACACTGAGGGTTGCGAACACCGGGGAGCTGTTTTTT.

In its sample, this clonotype was seen many times. The chain carries TRBV30 and TRBJ1-3; D gene unclear. The CDR3 sequence is 13 residues long. Looked up from germline, CDR1 is GTSNPN and CDR2 is SVGIG (reference sequence). Trimming left V 3 bases short and J 0 bases short, with 6 bases between. The CDR3 bases are TGTGCCTGGAGCGGAAACTCTGGAAACACCATATATTTT. Encoded protein: CAWSGNSGNTIYF.

As for this clonotype: A read error is likely, as this CDR3 ends without the conserved phenylalanine or tryptophan. V gene TRBV6-4 combines with J gene TRBJ2-3; TRBD2 aligns across 13 bases. Germline V gene data show CDR1 as MRHNA and CDR2 as SNTAGT. This CDR3 is built from 16 residues. With 6 bases clipped from V and 2 bases from J, the junction kept 5 bases outside the gene matches. CDR3 bases: TGTGCCAGCAGCCAACTAGCGGGGGGGCTCACAGATACGCAGTATCTT. Translation: CASSQLAGGLTDTQYL.

This clonotype was found many times. This rearrangement joins TRBV3-1 to TRBJ2-3; D gene uncertain. Germline CDR1 reads LGHDT; CDR2 reads YNNKEL (reference sequence). The V gene lost 4 bases and the J gene lost 4 bases, with 3 bases spanning the gap. There are 11 residues in the CDR3. CDR3 nucleotide sequence: TGTGCCAGCAGCCGAGCAGATACGCAGTATTTT. Amino acid sequence: CASSRADTQYF.

With regard to this clonotype: This may come from a read error, since a much larger clone is one base off. The J gene is TRBJ1-3, the V gene TRBV20-1; TRBD1 matches at 7 bases. Germline CDR1 DFQATT, CDR2 SNEGSKA (reference sequence). The CDR3 sequence is 14 residues long. The J segment lost 0 bases and the V segment lost 5 bases, leaving 4 bases of the junction unmatched. CDR3 protein: CSADRDSSGNTIYF. CDR3 DNA: TGCAGTGCTGACCGGGACAGCTCTGGAAACACCATATATTTT.